These T cell receptor beta chains were read from a single sample in a study of TIL therapy for anti-PD-1-resistant metastatic lung cancer. The repertoire was sequenced with immunoSEQ multiplex PCR; TCRdb's copy has only in-frame clones and lacks some. The table has nearly 60,000 clones, less than 75% seen once. The starting material was blood, obtained at baseline. These receptors were collected from a person aged 25 to 80 with non-small cell lung cancer. CDR3s include the opening cysteine and the closing phenylalanine or tryptophan. D genes are given only for firm matches. Only part of the rows carry a size: once, few, many, or a class if the clone is expanded.

V,D,length,size,J,CDR3,DNA
TRBV5-6,-,15,-,TRBJ2-1,CASSLGGQNYNEQFF,TGTGCCAGCAGCTTGGGGGGCCAAAACTACAATGAGCAGTTCTTC
TRBV7-2,-,16,-,TRBJ2-4,CASSLARYSLRSIQYF,TGTGCCAGCAGCTTGGCTAGGTACTCCCTTAGGAGCATTCAGTACTTC
TRBV6-4,TRBD1,17,few,TRBJ1-4,CASIRVLTGVAEEKLFF,TGTGCCAGCATTCGAGTCCTGACAGGGGTGGCGGAGGAAAAACTGTTTTTT
TRBV14,-,14,-,TRBJ1-4,CASSVQVYNEKLFF,TGTGCCAGCAGCGTACAGGTTTACAATGAAAAACTGTTTTTT
TRBV6-6,-,14,-,TRBJ2-1,CASSFGQAYNEQFF,TGTGCCAGCAGTTTTGGGCAGGCCTACAATGAGCAGTTCTTC
TRBV6-5,TRBD1,15,-,TRBJ1-5,CASSYSGTGYQPQHF,TGTGCCAGCAGTTACTCCGGGACAGGGTATCAGCCCCAGCATTTT
TRBV29-1,-,13,-,TRBJ1-6,CSALGAPGSPLHF,TGCAGCGCTCTAGGGGCCCCGGGTTCACCCCTCCACTTT
TRBV19,TRBD1,14,-,TRBJ2-5,CASSGQVAQETQYF,TGTGCCAGTAGTGGACAGGTCGCTCAAGAGACCCAGTACTTC
TRBV6-6,-,16,-,TRBJ2-7,CASSYHGSYSRYEQYF,TGTGCCAGCAGTTACCACGGGTCCTACTCAAGGTACGAGCAGTACTTC
TRBV13,-,14,-,TRBJ1-1,CASSSQGVDTEAFF,TGTGCCAGCAGCTCCCAAGGGGTGGACACTGAAGCTTTCTTT
TRBV11-3,-,15,-,TRBJ2-7,CASSLYPGLFYEQYF,TGTGCCAGCAGCTTGTATCCGGGACTTTTCTACGAGCAGTACTTC
TRBV7-6,-,15,-,TRBJ2-5,CASSPTSGPVETQYF,TGTGCCAGCAGCCCAACTTCCGGACCAGTGGAGACCCAGTACTTC
TRBV29-1,-,15,-,TRBJ2-7,CSVTPTAGVLYEQYF,TGCAGCGTCACCCCAACCGCAGGGGTACTGTACGAGCAGTACTTC
TRBV2,-,16,-,TRBJ2-1,CASLKGETPRPTEQFF,TGTGCCAGCCTTAAGGGAGAGACCCCACGTCCCACTGAGCAGTTCTTC
TRBV11-2,TRBD2,15,-,TRBJ2-7,CASSLVAGGPYEQYF,TGTGCCAGCAGCTTAGTTGCGGGAGGACCCTACGAGCAGTACTTC
TRBV2,TRBD2,15,-,TRBJ2-3,CASSLTSAFPDTQYF,TGTGCCAGCAGTTTGACTAGCGCCTTCCCAGATACGCAGTATTTT
TRBV30,-,13,-,TRBJ2-1,CAWSLIRPNEQFF,TGTGCCTGGAGTCTTATCCGTCCCAATGAGCAGTTCTTC
TRBV7-6,TRBD1,14,-,TRBJ2-7,CASSLGTGAYEQYF,TGTGCCAGCAGCTTAGGGACAGGGGCCTACGAGCAGTACTTC
TRBV13,TRBD2,14,-,TRBJ2-3,CASSQLAITDTQYF,TGTGCCAGCAGTCAACTAGCGATCACAGATACGCAGTATTTT
TRBV27,-,15,-,TRBJ2-5,CASSLTTGRRETQYF,TGTGCCAGCAGTTTAACTACTGGGCGGCGAGAGACCCAGTACTTC
TRBV11-3,-,16,once,TRBJ1-2,CASSFAGGGANYGYTF,TGTGCCAGCAGCTTTGCAGGTGGAGGGGCTAACTATGGCTACACCTTC
TRBV28,-,12,-,TRBJ1-1,CASSLQNTEAFF,TGTGCCAGCAGTTTGCAGAACACTGAAGCTTTCTTT
TRBV5-4,-,15,-,TRBJ2-5,CASSFGRGERETQYF,TGTGCCAGCAGCTTTGGGAGAGGGGAGAGGGAGACCCAGTACTTC
TRBV29-1,-,13,once,TRBJ1-2,CSVGSTENYGYTF,TGCAGCGTTGGGAGTACAGAGAACTATGGCTACACCTTC
TRBV13,TRBD2,15,-,TRBJ2-2,CASSPRGDNTGELFF,TGTGCCAGCAGCCCGCGGGGGGATAACACCGGGGAGCTGTTTTTT
TRBV6-4,-,15,-,TRBJ1-2,CASRATPGGGYGYTF,TGTGCCAGCAGGGCCACGCCCGGGGGCGGCTATGGCTACACCTTC
TRBV12-5,-,12,-,TRBJ1-1,CASCLENTEAFF,TGTGCTAGTTGTCTAGAGAACACTGAAGCTTTCTTT
TRBV29-1,TRBD1,16,-,TRBJ1-3,CSVMTGGKLSGNTIYF,TGCAGCGTCATGACAGGGGGCAAGCTATCGGGAAACACCATATATTTT
TRBV11-3,TRBD1,14,few,TRBJ1-1,CASSGQGIGTEAFF,TGTGCCAGCAGCGGACAGGGAATCGGCACTGAAGCTTTCTTT
TRBV28,-,11,few,TRBJ2-7,CASSGEGEQYF,TGTGCCAGCTCCGGGGAAGGCGAGCAGTACTTC
TRBV12-5,-,15,-,TRBJ2-3,CASGLVLGQTDTQYF,TGTGCTAGTGGTTTGGTACTCGGTCAGACAGATACGCAGTATTTT
TRBV28,TRBD1,12,-,TRBJ1-1,CASRSRQGKAFF,TGTGCCAGCAGGTCTAGACAGGGCAAAGCTTTCTTT
TRBV6-5,TRBD2,16,once,TRBJ2-7,CASSYAASGNSYEQYF,TGTGCCAGCAGTTACGCAGCTAGCGGGAACTCCTACGAGCAGTACTTC
TRBV2,TRBD1,14,-,TRBJ2-7,CASREDRSHYEQYF,TGTGCCAGCAGAGAGGACAGGTCACACTACGAGCAGTACTTC
TRBV7-3,-,13,-,TRBJ2-3,CASSHQFTDTQYF,TGTGCCAGCAGCCACCAATTCACAGATACGCAGTATTTT
TRBV2,TRBD2,15,-,TRBJ2-7,CASSDNSGRGNEQYF,TGTGCCAGCAGTGATAATAGCGGGAGAGGCAACGAGCAGTACTTC
TRBV19,-,14,-,TRBJ1-2,CASSIDPPPWTPAF,TGTGCCAGTAGTATAGATCCCCCCCCGTGGACGCCAGCCTTC
TRBV7-9,-,14,-,TRBJ1-3,CASTEGITGNTIYF,TGTGCCAGCACCGAGGGGATAACTGGAAACACCATATATTTT
TRBV4-3,TRBD1,15,once,TRBJ1-2,CASSRPGQRLYGYTF,TGCGCCAGCAGCCGTCCGGGACAGCGTCTCTATGGCTACACCTTC
TRBV9,TRBD2,15,-,TRBJ2-7,CASSAAGTSGYEQYF,TGTGCCAGCAGCGCTGCCGGGACTAGCGGCTACGAGCAGTACTTC
TRBV5-4,-,16,-,TRBJ2-5,CASSRSRGADQETQYF,TGTGCCAGCAGCCGTTCCAGGGGGGCCGACCAAGAGACCCAGTACTTC
TRBV9,-,13,few,TRBJ1-1,CASSPSWYTEAFF,TGTGCCAGCAGCCCTAGTTGGTACACTGAAGCTTTCTTT
TRBV5-8,TRBD1,14,once,TRBJ1-1,CASSVGQPNTEAFF,TGTGCCAGCAGCGTGGGACAGCCGAACACTGAAGCTTTCTTT
TRBV5-4,TRBD1,14,-,TRBJ1-1,CASKPGQGLWAAFF,TGTGCCAGCAAACCGGGACAGGGACTTTGGGCAGCTTTCTTT
TRBV9,-,18,-,TRBJ2-3,CASSPRLDGGFGTDTQYF,TGTGCCAGCAGCCCACGACTAGACGGGGGATTTGGCACAGATACGCAGTATTTT